The text below deals with one T cell receptor beta chain. This clonotype is considered medium-sized (0.01 to 0.1%). Its antigen is still unknown. It has no much larger one-base neighbor in the sample; base qualities were not kept. CD4+CD25+CD127-/low cells were isolated as Tregs. Tregs, naive and memory CD4+ T cells from tumor, blood and ipsilateral draining lymph nodes of a handful of breast cancer patients underwent full-length TCR alpha and beta sequencing. Mononuclear cells from lymph nodes or approximately 46 ml of peripheral blood were isolated by Ficoll density gradient centrifugation. FACS confirmed that the sorted cell populations were more than 90% pure. Full-length TCR variable regions were amplified by 5' RACE PCR with constant-region reverse primers, and semi-nested PCR with Nested Universal Primer A was subsequently performed. The ReliaPrep RNA Cell Miniprep System was used to extract total RNA, which was then reverse transcribed into 5'RACE-ready cDNA with the SMARTer RACE 5'/3' Kit. Multiplex adaptors were used to barcode the full-length TCR alpha and beta libraries, which were then sequenced on an Illumina MiSeq. In the paper's pipeline: For each of nine subset-tissue groups, sequencing data from the five patients were pooled, and the groups were compared by unsupervised clustering of TCR gene usage. The Morisita-Horn index was used to calculate repertoire similarity, with shared sequences weighted according to their contribution to each repertoire. In TCRdb, the public reads were trimmed at Q25 with fastp and aligned with MiXCR, with productive beta chains retained. Rows matching on CDR3 protein sequence are summarized as one entry with the most common DNA and genes. TCRdb assigned the V and J calls; the authors' analysis was not used. Present in this sample are about 10,000 distinct CDR3 sequences, just over 25% of which were seen just once. The ten largest clones take up more than 2.5% of the sample.

This sample is drawn from a study (dated by TCRdb to between 2014 and 2017). Background for the entire study: The study tested whether tumor-infiltrating Tregs in breast cancer are recruited from blood Tregs or converted in situ from other CD4+ T cell subsets.

Summary of the overall study and its limitations: Tumor-infiltrating Treg TCR alpha and beta sequences overlapped most with tumor naive CD4+ T cells, then with blood naive CD4+ T cells. The TCR gene usage of tumor memory CD4+ T cells clustered together with blood and lymph node memory CD4+ cells and with lymph node naive CD4+ cells. The validation in the larger cohort was limited to a single TCR beta V-J rearrangement instead of whole repertoires.

V is shortened by 5 bases, J by 2 bases, and the region joining them spans 10 bases. The CDR3 covers 14 residues, taking in both the cysteine and the phenylalanine. Only CDR3 DNA remains: 42 bases, in frame from the first base. The germline V gene yields SGHVS for CDR1 and FNYEAQ for CDR2. The sequenced sample consisted of Tregs sorted from blood. The clonotype comes from a female donor with breast cancer. The receptor chain draws on TRBV7-6 and TRBJ2-1, and possibly TRBD2, on 6 matching bases. The nucleotide sequence reads TGTGCCAGCAGCCAGGGAGGAGCCTACAATGAGCAGTTCTTC. It codes for CASSQGGAYNEQFF.